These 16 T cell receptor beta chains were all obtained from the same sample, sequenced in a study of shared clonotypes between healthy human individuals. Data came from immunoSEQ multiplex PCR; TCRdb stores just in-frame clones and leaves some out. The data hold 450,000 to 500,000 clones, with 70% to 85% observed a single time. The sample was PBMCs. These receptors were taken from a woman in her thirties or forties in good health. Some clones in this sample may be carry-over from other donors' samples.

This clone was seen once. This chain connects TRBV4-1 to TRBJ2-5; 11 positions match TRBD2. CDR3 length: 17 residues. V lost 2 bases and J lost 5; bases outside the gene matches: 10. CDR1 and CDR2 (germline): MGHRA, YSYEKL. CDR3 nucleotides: TGCGCCAGCAGCCAATGGGGACTAGCGGACTTCGGGGAGACCCAGTACTTC. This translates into CASSQWGLADFGETQYF.

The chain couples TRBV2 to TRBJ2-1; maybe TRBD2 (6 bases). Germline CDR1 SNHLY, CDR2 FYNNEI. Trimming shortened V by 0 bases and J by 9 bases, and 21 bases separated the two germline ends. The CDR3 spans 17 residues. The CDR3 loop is CASSEALGDWLGGEQFF. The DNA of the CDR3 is TGTGCCAGCAGTGAAGCGCTAGGGGACTGGCTGGGGGGTGAGCAGTTCTTC. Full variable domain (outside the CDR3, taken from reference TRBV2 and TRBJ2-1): EPEVTQTPSHQVTQMGQEVILRCVPISNHLYFYWYRQILGQKVEFLVSFYNNEISEKSEIFDDQFSVERPDGSNFTLKIRSTKLEDSAMYFCASSEALGDWLGGEQFFGPGTRLTVL.

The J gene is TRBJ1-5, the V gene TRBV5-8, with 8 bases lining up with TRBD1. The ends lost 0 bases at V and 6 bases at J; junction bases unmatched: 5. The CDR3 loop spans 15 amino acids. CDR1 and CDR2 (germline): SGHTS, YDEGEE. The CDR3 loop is CASSLATGAVQPQHF. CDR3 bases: TGTGCCAGCAGCTTGGCGACAGGGGCTGTTCAGCCCCAGCATTTT.

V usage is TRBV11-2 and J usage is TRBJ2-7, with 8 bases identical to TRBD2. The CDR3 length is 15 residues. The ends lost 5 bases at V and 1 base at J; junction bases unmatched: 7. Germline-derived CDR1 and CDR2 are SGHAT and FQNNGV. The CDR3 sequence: CASSKASGPSYEQYF. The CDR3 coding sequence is TGTGCCAGCAGCAAGGCTAGCGGGCCATCCTACGAGCAGTACTTC.

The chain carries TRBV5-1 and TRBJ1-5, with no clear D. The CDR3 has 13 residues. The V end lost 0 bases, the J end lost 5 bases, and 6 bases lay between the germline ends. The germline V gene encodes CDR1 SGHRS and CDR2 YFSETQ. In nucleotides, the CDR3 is TGCGCCAGCAGCTTGGGAACGGATCAGCCCCAGCATTTT. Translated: CASSLGTDQPQHF.

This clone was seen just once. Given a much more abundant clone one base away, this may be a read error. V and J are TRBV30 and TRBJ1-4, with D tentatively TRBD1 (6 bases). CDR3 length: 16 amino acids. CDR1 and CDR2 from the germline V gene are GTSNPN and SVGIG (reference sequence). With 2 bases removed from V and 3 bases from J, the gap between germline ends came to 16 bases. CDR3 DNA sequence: TGTGCCTGGAGTTCCATTCCACAGGGATCTAATGAAAAACTGTTTTTT. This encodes CAWSSIPQGSNEKLFF. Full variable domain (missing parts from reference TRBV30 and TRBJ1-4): SQTIHQWPATLVQPVGSPLSLECTVEGTSNPNLYWYRQAAGRGLQLLFYSVGIGQISSEVPQNLSASRPQDRQFILSSKKLLLSDSGFYLCAWSSIPQGSNEKLFFGSGTQLSVL.

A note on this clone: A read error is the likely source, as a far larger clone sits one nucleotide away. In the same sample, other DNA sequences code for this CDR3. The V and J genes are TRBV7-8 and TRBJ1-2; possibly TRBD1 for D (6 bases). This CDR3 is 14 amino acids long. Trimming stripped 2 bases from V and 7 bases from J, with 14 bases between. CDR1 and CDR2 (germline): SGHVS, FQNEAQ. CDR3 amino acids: CASSLKRTDCGYTF. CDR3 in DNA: TGTGCCAGCAGCTTAAAGCGGACAGACTGTGGCTACACCTTC.

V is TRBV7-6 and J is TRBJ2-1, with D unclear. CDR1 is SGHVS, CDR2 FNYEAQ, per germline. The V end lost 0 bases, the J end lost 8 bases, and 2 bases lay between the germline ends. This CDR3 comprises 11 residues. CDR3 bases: TGTGCCAGCAGCTTAGCCCATGAGCAGTTCTTC. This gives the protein CASSLAHEQFF.

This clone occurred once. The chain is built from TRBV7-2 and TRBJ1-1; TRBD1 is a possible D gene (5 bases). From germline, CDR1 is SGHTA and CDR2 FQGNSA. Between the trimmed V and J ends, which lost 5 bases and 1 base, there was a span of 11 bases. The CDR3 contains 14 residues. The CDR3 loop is CASSRRVGNTEAFF. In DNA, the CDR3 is TGTGCCAGCAGCCGCAGGGTCGGGAACACTGAAGCTTTCTTT.

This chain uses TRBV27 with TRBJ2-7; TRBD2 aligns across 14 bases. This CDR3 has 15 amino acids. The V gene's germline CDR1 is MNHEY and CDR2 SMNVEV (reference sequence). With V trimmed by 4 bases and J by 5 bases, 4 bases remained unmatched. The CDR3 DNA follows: TGTGCCAGCAGTTCTGGGACTAGCGGGAGACACGAGCAGTACTTC. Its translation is CASSSGTSGRHEQYF.

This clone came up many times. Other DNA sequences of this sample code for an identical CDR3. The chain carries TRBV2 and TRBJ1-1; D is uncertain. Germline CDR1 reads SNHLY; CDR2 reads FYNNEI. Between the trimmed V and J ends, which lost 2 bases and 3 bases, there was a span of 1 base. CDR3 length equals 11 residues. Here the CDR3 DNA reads TGTGCCAGCAGTGAATACACTGAAGCTTTCTTT. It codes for CASSEYTEAFF.

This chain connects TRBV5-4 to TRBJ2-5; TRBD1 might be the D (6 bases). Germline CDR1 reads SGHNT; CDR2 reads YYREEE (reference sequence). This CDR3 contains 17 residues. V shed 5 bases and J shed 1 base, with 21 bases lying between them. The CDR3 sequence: CASSGDKNKLFQETQYF. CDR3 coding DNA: TGTGCCAGCAGTGGGGACAAGAACAAGTTATTCCAAGAGACCCAGTACTTC.

The CDR3 nucleotides read TGTGCCAGCAGACCAAAGGGGCCCCAAGAGACCCAGTACTTC. Its protein product is CASRPKGPQETQYF. The V gene is TRBV7-9, the J gene TRBJ2-5; perhaps TRBD1 as D (5 bases). Germline CDR1 and CDR2: SEHNR and FQNEAQ (reference sequence). The CDR3 totals 14 residues. V lost 6 bases, J lost 1 base, and 12 bases lay in between.

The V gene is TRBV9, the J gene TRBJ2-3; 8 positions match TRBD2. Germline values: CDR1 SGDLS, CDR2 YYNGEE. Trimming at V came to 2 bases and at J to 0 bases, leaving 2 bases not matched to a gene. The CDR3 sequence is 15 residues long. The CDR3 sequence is CASSVREGSTDTQYF. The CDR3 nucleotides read TGTGCCAGCAGCGTCCGGGAGGGAAGCACAGATACGCAGTATTTT.

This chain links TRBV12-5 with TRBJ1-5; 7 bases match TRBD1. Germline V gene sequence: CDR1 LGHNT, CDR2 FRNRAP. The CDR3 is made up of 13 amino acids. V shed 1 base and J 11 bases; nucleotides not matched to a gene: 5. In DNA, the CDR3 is TGTGCTAGTGGTTTGGAAGCAGGGGGGGCCCAGCATTTT. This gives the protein CASGLEAGGAQHF.

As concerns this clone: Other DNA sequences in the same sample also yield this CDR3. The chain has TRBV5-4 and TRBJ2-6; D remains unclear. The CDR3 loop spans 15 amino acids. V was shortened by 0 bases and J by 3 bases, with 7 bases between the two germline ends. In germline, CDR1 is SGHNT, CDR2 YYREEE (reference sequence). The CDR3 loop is CASSLGVGGANVLTF. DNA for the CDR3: TGTGCCAGCAGCTTGGGGGTAGGTGGGGCCAACGTCCTGACTTTC.